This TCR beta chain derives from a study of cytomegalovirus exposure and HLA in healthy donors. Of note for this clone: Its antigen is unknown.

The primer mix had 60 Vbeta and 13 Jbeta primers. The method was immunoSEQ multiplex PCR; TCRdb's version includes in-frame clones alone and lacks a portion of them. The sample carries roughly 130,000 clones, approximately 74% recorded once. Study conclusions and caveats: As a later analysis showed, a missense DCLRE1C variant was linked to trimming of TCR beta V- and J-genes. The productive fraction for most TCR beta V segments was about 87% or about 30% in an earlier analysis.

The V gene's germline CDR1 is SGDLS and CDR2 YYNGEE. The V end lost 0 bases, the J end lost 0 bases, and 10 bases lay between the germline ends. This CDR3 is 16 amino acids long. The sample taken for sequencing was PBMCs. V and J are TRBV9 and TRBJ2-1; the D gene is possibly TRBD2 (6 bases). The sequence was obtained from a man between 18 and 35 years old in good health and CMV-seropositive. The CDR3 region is CASSVAGAFSYNEQFF. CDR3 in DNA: TGTGCCAGCAGCGTAGCGGGAGCGTTCTCCTACAATGAGCAGTTCTTC.